A single sample gave rise to the 5 T cell receptor beta chains below, sequenced in a study of vaccination and CD4 T cells after COVID-19. Indicated treatment: roughly 10-day PBMC culture with coronavirus spike peptide pools or control peptides (ViraFEST assay). No antigen has been assigned to these receptors. At the Johns Hopkins FTIC core, DNA taken from cultured CD4+ T cells was sequenced by way of the Oncomine TCR Beta short-read assay. Using its own MiXCR run on the PCR reads, TCRdb lists one record per CDR3 protein. The sample comprises approximately 20,000 distinct CDR3 sequences, about 56% of which are singletons, and 17% rests with the top ten. Sequencing was performed on CD4+ T cells from blood, cultured in vitro, taken before SARS-CoV-2 vaccination. The receptors were gathered from a human donor who had recovered from COVID-19.

The chain is built from TRBV7-9 and TRBJ1-1, with 7 bases that match TRBD1. CDR3 length: 13 residues. V was pared by 0 bases and J by 7 bases, with 2 bases of the junction left unmatched. Germline CDR1 and CDR2: SEHNR and FQNEAQ (reference sequence). CDR3 nucleotide sequence: TGTGCCAGCAGCTTAGCAGGGGGCGGTGAAGCTTTCTTT. This gives the protein CASSLAGGGEAFF.

The genes are TRBV10-1 and TRBJ2-5, with D possibly TRBD2 on 5 matching bases. V was pared by 0 bases and J by 7 bases, with 15 bases between. This CDR3 contains 15 residues. Germline lookup yields CDR1 WNHNN and CDR2 SYGVQD (reference sequence). CDR3 protein: CASSESSSGRGTQYF. In DNA form, the CDR3 reads TGCGCCAGCAGTGAGTCCTCCAGCGGTCGTGGGACCCAGTACTTC.

The gene calls are TRBV6-1 and TRBJ2-1; 7 bases line up with TRBD2. CDR3 length: 13 amino acids. Looked up from germline, CDR1 is MNHNS and CDR2 is SASEGT. V trimming: 0 bases; J trimming: 15 bases; junction bases outside the gene matches: 8. CDR3: CASSEALTGEGFF. The CDR3 DNA is TGTGCCAGCAGTGAAGCGCTTACTGGGGAGGGGTTCTTC.

V and J are TRBV7-9 and TRBJ2-7; D call uncertain. This CDR3 is 14 amino acids long. The germline V gene has CDR1 SEHNR and CDR2 FQNEAQ (reference sequence). Trimming left V 5 bases short and J 2 bases short, with 13 bases between. CDR3 amino acids: CASSPETAPYEQYF. Here the CDR3 DNA reads TGTGCCAGCAGCCCAGAGACGGCGCCCTACGAGCAGTACTTC.

The chain couples TRBV6-1 to TRBJ2-2; D call uncertain. CDR1 and CDR2 from the germline V gene are MNHNS and SASEGT. This CDR3 comprises 13 residues. V was clipped by 7 bases and J by 6 bases, with 12 bases between them. The chain's CDR3 is CASTQALAGELFF. The DNA for the CDR3 is TGTGCCAGCACCCAGGCCCTCGCCGGGGAGCTGTTTTTT.